Below, 4 T cell receptor beta chains from the same sample are listed, as sequenced in a study of neurological immune-mediated disorders. TCRdb fed the 5' RACE reads into MiXCR, producing one record per CDR3 protein. The data hold about 76,000 distinct CDR3 sequences, with 15% to 20% observed a single time. Sequencing was done on a sample of PBMCs. The origin of the receptors is a woman aged 40 to 49 in good health.

This clonotype has a count of ten or more. The chain recombines TRBV29-1 with TRBJ1-1; D is possibly TRBD1 (5 bases). CDR3 length equals 11 residues. Germline V CDR1 and CDR2: SQVTM, ANQGSEA. The V and J ends lost 7 bases and 10 bases respectively, with 16 bases between them. DNA of the CDR3: TGCAGCGCGTACTTGGGGGTAGGAGCTTTCTTT. It codes for CSAYLGVGAFF.

This clonotype showed up many times. This sequence joins TRBV4-1 and TRBJ1-2, with 7 bases matching TRBD1. The V and J ends lost 4 bases and 5 bases, in that order; junction bases with no gene match: 7. The CDR3 covers 14 residues. Germline V gene lookup returns CDR1 MGHRA and CDR2 YSYEKL. CDR3 bases: TGCGCCAGCAGCCCCCTGGACAGGCTTTATGGCTACACCTTC. Translating gives CASSPLDRLYGYTF.

At least ten counts were recorded for this clonotype. The chain employs TRBV19 and TRBJ1-2; weak D call: TRBD1 (6 bases). This CDR3 has 11 residues. CDR1 and CDR2 (germline): LNHDA, SQIVND (reference sequence). The V end lost 7 bases, the J end lost 6 bases, and 9 bases lay between the germline ends. This CDR3 is CASKTGNGYTF. The DNA of the CDR3 is TGTGCCAGTAAAACAGGGAATGGCTACACCTTC.

This chain uses TRBV7-9 with TRBJ2-3; 9 positions agree with TRBD2. CDR1 is SEHNR, CDR2 FQNEAQ, per germline (reference sequence). V was clipped by 7 bases and J by 4 bases; unmatched bases: 6. CDR3 length equals 14 residues. CDR3 nucleotide sequence: TGTGCCAGCACCGGAGCGGGGGGCGCAGATACGCAGTATTTT. Translated: CASTGAGGADTQYF.